This T cell receptor (beta chain) was sequenced for a study of control samples from healthy donors and cancer patients. Generated by immunoSEQ multiplex PCR, the TCRdb table keeps only in-frame clones and is missing some. The table lists about 410,000 clones, around 90% of them singletons. The TCR comes from a man aged 35-49 years with head and neck cancer. Sequenced sample: PBMCs.

The CDR3 DNA reads as TGTGCCAGCAGCTTGCTCGGCACAGATACGCAGTATTTT. Encoded protein: CASSLLGTDTQYF. V is TRBV7-6 and J is TRBJ2-3; D remains unclear. CDR3 length equals 13 residues. V lost 3 bases to trimming and J lost 1 base, with 5 bases between them. Germline V CDR1 and CDR2: SGHVS, FNYEAQ.